The clone carrying this T cell receptor beta chain appeared a few times. Antigen unknown. This entry belongs to a study of cytomegalovirus exposure and HLA in healthy donors. Use of 60 Vbeta and 13 Jbeta primers characterized the PCR. The assay was immunoSEQ multiplex PCR, and TCRdb's table has in-frame clones only and misses some. The sample consists of about 250,000 clones, approximately 70% of them appearing once. Deletions cut 7 bases from V and 4 bases from J, with 13 bases between. This CDR3 region has 13 residues. Germline CDR1 and CDR2: LNHDA and SQIVND (reference sequence). General study points: Researchers reported from a later analysis that most CMV-associated TCR beta chains appeared HLA-restricted. Analyzed later, association rates of TCRs varied across HLA loci, with DRB1 most and HLA-C fewest. Reportedly, fewer N-insertions than the roughly 600-donor mean appeared in an Asian-associated ancestry cluster in a later analysis.

The gene calls are TRBV19 and TRBJ1-1; possibly TRBD1 for D (5 bases). The source material was PBMCs. The receptor comes from a female donor in good health and CMV-seronegative. DNA for the CDR3: TGTGCCAGTACGACAGATCGTTTCACTGAAGCTTTCTTT. Its translation: CASTTDRFTEAFF.